This TCR beta chain was identified in a study of cytomegalovirus exposure and HLA in healthy donors. General study results and limits: Based on reports, TCR beta sequences accurately predicted HLA-A and HLA-B alleles for most subjects.

To note about this clone: The antigen remains undetermined.

Germline CDR1 SGHVS, CDR2 FQNEAQ. The V gene end was trimmed by 5 bases and the J gene end by 4 bases; junction bases not matched to a gene: 4. The CDR3 spans 13 residues. The PCR was carried out with 60 Vbeta primers and 13 Jbeta primers. Clones were sequenced by immunoSEQ multiplex PCR, and TCRdb holds only the in-frame ones, with some missing. This repertoire includes some 84,000 clones. The genes are TRBV7-8 and TRBJ1-2; 7 bases fit TRBD1. The receptor comes from a man aged 45-65 years in good health and CMV-seronegative. The material sequenced was PBMCs. CDR3: CASSPGQPYGYTF. The CDR3 DNA is TGTGCCAGCAGCCCGGGACAGCCCTATGGCTACACCTTC. The variable domain in full, completed from reference TRBV7-8 and TRBJ1-2, reads GAGVSQSPRYKVAKRGQDVALRCDPISGHVSLFWYQQALGQGPEFLTYFQNEAQLDKSGLPSDRFFAERPEGSVSTLKIQRTQQEDSAVYLCASSPGQPYGYTFGSGTRLTVV.